A selection of T cell receptor beta chains follows, all from one sample in a study of T cells after yellow fever vaccination. In TCRdb, the 5' RACE reads were re-called with MiXCR into one record per CDR3 protein. Among a few hundred thousand distinct CDR3 sequences listed, roughly 6.1% were seen once. Here the sequenced sample was PBMCs, taken 5 days after the yellow fever booster vaccination. The receptors stem from a man younger than 45 who received the YFV17D yellow fever vaccine. CDR3s include the opening cysteine and the closing phenylalanine or tryptophan. The order of the fields is J gene, clone size, D gene, V gene, CDR3 protein, CDR3 DNA. D genes are given only for firm matches. Rows give clone size only sometimes, using once, few, many, or a class for an expanded clone.

TRBJ1-1 few - TRBV25-1 CASSALRMGTEAFF TGTGCCAGCAGTGCACTACGCATGGGGACTGAAGCTTTCTTT
TRBJ2-1 many TRBD2 TRBV7-2 CASSPRDYPYNEQFF TGTGCCAGCAGCCCCCGGGACTACCCATACAATGAGCAGTTCTTC
TRBJ2-6 few - TRBV20-1 CSARDPLRGANVLTF TGCAGTGCTAGAGATCCCCTGCGTGGGGCCAACGTCCTGACTTTC
TRBJ2-7 - - TRBV20-1 CSARVGLTNEQYF TGCAGTGCTAGAGTGGGATTAACCAACGAGCAGTACTTC
TRBJ2-1 - TRBD1 TRBV19 CASGAGVQGYEQFF TGTGCCAGTGGGGCAGGAGTACAGGGGTATGAGCAGTTCTTC
TRBJ2-5 - TRBD1 TRBV13 CASSGTGRVKTQYF TGTGCCAGCAGCGGGACAGGGAGGGTGAAGACCCAGTACTTC
TRBJ2-2 - TRBD2 TRBV19 CASRTSGRRGTGELFF TGTGCCAGTAGGACTAGCGGGAGAAGGGGTACCGGGGAGCTGTTTTTT
TRBJ2-5 - TRBD1 TRBV30 CAWKKTGQQETQYF TGTGCCTGGAAGAAAACGGGACAGCAAGAGACCCAGTACTTC
TRBJ2-1 few TRBD1 TRBV20-1 CSAARTGGYNEQFF TGCAGTGCTGCTAGGACAGGGGGCTACAATGAGCAGTTCTTC
TRBJ1-1 few TRBD1 TRBV5-1 CASRPGQGQNTEAFF TGCGCCAGCAGGCCGGGACAGGGACAAAACACTGAAGCTTTCTTT
TRBJ2-2 few TRBD2 TRBV20-1 CSASTSGSRVPGELFF TGCAGTGCTAGCACTAGCGGGAGCAGGGTCCCCGGGGAGCTGTTTTTT
TRBJ2-6 few - TRBV20-1 CSAGDPAANVLTF TGCAGTGCTGGGGACCCGGCTGCCAACGTCCTGACTTTC
TRBJ2-5 - TRBD1 TRBV3-1 CASSPRDREETQYF TGTGCCAGCAGCCCTCGGGACAGGGAAGAGACCCAGTACTTC
TRBJ2-5 few TRBD1 TRBV20-1 CSATRTGKEETQYF TGCAGTGCGACCCGGACAGGTAAAGAAGAGACCCAGTACTTC
TRBJ1-5 few - TRBV19 CASSPPGDVQPQHF TGTGCCAGTAGTCCCCCAGGGGACGTACAGCCCCAGCATTTT
TRBJ2-2 - TRBD2 TRBV11-3 CASSYSGGNTGELFF TGTGCCAGCAGCTATAGCGGGGGGAACACCGGGGAGCTGTTTTTT
TRBJ2-7 - - TRBV25-1 CASSPFAGSYEQYF TGTGCCAGCAGTCCATTCGCGGGCTCCTACGAGCAGTACTTC
TRBJ2-7 many - TRBV7-2 CASSLEIGGSYEQYF TGTGCCAGCAGCTTAGAGATAGGGGGCTCCTACGAGCAGTACTTC
TRBJ2-3 few - TRBV12-3/TRBV12-4 CASSLRKRVDATDTQYF TGTGCCAGCAGTTTGCGAAAACGGGTTGATGCCACAGATACGCAGTATTTT
TRBJ2-3 - - TRBV7-8 CASSLGASPSTDTQYF TGTGCCAGCAGCTTAGGGGCGTCACCCAGCACAGATACGCAGTATTTT
TRBJ2-1 - - TRBV15 CATSRENSYNEQFF TGTGCCACCAGCAGAGAAAACTCCTACAATGAGCAGTTCTTC
TRBJ2-5 - TRBD1 TRBV7-9 CASSYTGGKETQYF TGTGCCAGCAGCTATACAGGGGGCAAAGAGACCCAGTACTTC
TRBJ2-1 - - TRBV30 CAWSVGGSLFNEQFF TGTGCCTGGAGTGTTGGTGGGAGTCTCTTCAATGAGCAGTTCTTC
TRBJ2-7 many TRBD1 TRBV5-5 CASSLAGTGDYEQYF TGTGCCAGCAGCTTGGCCGGGACAGGGGACTACGAGCAGTACTTC
TRBJ2-1 - - TRBV5-1 CASSLGPVQDYNEQFF TGCGCCAGCAGCTTGGGACCAGTACAGGATTACAATGAGCAGTTCTTC
TRBJ1-1 - TRBD1 TRBV5-1 CASRWEGTGAMNTEAFF TGCGCCAGCAGGTGGGAGGGGACAGGTGCCATGAACACTGAAGCTTTCTTT
TRBJ2-7 many TRBD1 TRBV5-1 CASSFGVTGGRAEQYF TGCGCCAGCAGCTTTGGCGTCACAGGGGGTCGGGCTGAGCAGTACTTC
TRBJ2-3 many TRBD2 TRBV6-1 CAIRDASGLAGTDTQYF TGTGCCATCAGAGACGCCTCCGGACTAGCGGGCACAGATACGCAGTATTTT
TRBJ2-5 many - TRBV5-1 CASSFREGETQYF TGCGCCAGCAGCTTCAGGGAAGGAGAGACCCAGTACTTC
TRBJ2-7 many TRBD2 TRBV7-9 CASSPPQAGTYEQYF TGTGCCAGCAGCCCCCCCCAAGCGGGGACCTACGAGCAGTACTTC
TRBJ1-6 few TRBD1 TRBV6-1 CASSEQGAQAYNSPLHF TGTGCCAGCAGCGAACAGGGGGCGCAGGCCTATAATTCACCCCTCCACTTT
TRBJ2-3 many TRBD2 TRBV12-3/TRBV12-4 CASSLVGGRATDTQYF TGTGCCAGCAGTTTAGTGGGCGGGAGGGCCACAGATACGCAGTATTTT
TRBJ2-7 - - TRBV5-1 CASSSERPVNYEQYF TGCGCCAGCAGCTCCGAGCGGCCTGTCAATTACGAGCAGTACTTC
TRBJ1-5 - - TRBV27 CASRALNQPQHF TGTGCCAGCAGAGCTCTCAATCAGCCCCAGCATTTT
TRBJ2-7 few - TRBV7-2 CASSRAGSLGYEQYF TGTGCCAGCAGCCGCGCGGGCAGCCTTGGGTACGAGCAGTACTTC
TRBJ1-5 - - TRBV18 CASSPNDPLGNQPQHF TGTGCCAGCTCACCAAATGACCCTCTGGGAAATCAGCCCCAGCATTTT
TRBJ2-2 few - TRBV20-1 CSARDRLSNTGELFF TGCAGTGCTAGAGATAGACTATCGAACACCGGGGAGCTGTTTTTT
TRBJ2-3 many TRBD1 TRBV5-1 CASSSGQGGADTQYF TGCGCCAGCAGCTCAGGACAGGGGGGAGCAGATACGCAGTATTTT
TRBJ2-1 - - TRBV12-3/TRBV12-4 CASSFYEGIDEQFF TGTGCCAGCAGTTTTTACGAGGGAATTGATGAGCAGTTCTTC
TRBJ2-3 many TRBD2 TRBV20-1 CSPTSGSTDTQYF TGCAGCCCGACTAGCGGGAGTACAGATACGCAGTATTTT
TRBJ1-5 - TRBD1 TRBV19 CASSGQVQPQHF TGTGCCAGTAGCGGACAGGTCCAGCCCCAGCATTTT
TRBJ2-3 many TRBD2 TRBV12-3/TRBV12-4 CASSAGVLATDTQYF TGTGCCAGCAGTGCGGGAGTTCTCGCCACAGATACGCAGTATTTT
TRBJ2-3 few - TRBV4-2 CASSQDLALGADTQYF TGTGCCAGCAGCCAAGATCTAGCGTTGGGGGCAGATACGCAGTATTTT
TRBJ2-3 few - TRBV7-2 CASSLAGGPGDTQYF TGTGCCAGCAGCTTAGCAGGCGGGCCTGGAGATACGCAGTATTTT
TRBJ2-1 - TRBD1 TRBV20-1 CSAATPNRGQGYNEQFF TGCAGTGCTGCCACCCCAAATCGGGGACAGGGCTACAATGAGCAGTTCTTC
TRBJ2-1 - TRBD2 TRBV5-1 CASNTGAGGFEQFF TGCGCCAGCAACACCGGAGCGGGAGGGTTTGAGCAGTTCTTC